The 22 T cell receptor beta chains below come from one sample, sequenced in a study of control samples from healthy donors and cancer patients. Profiling relied on immunoSEQ multiplex PCR, and the TCRdb table lists in-frame clones only, not all of them. The sample holds about 77,000 clones; almost 95% are singletons and the top ten take approximately 6%. Source material: blood. The receptors shown here come from a woman in her sixties in good health.

The chain joins TRBV19 to TRBJ2-7; 11 bases line up with TRBD2. Germline trimming cut 4 bases from V and 4 bases from J; bases unmatched to any gene: 6. This CDR3 spans 15 amino acids. From germline, CDR1 is LNHDA and CDR2 SQIVND (reference sequence). CDR3 protein: CASSTRLAGRYEQYF. The CDR3 bases are TGTGCCAGTAGTACCAGACTAGCGGGGAGATACGAGCAGTACTTC.

The rearrangement links TRBV28 to TRBJ1-2, with TRBD1 matching over 7 bases. V gave up 3 bases and J gave up 4 bases; unmatched junction bases: 8. This CDR3 has 15 residues. Germline CDR1 reads MDHEN; CDR2 reads SYDVKM. CDR3 sequence: CASSFPGGSSYGYTF. The CDR3 DNA reads TGTGCCAGCAGTTTCCCAGGGGGGAGCTCCTATGGCTACACCTTC.

In its sample, this clone was seen once. CDR3 in DNA: TGTGCCACCAGTGATTCCGGGAGTACAGATACGCAGTATTTT. This gives the protein CATSDSGSTDTQYF. The chain uses TRBV24-1 and TRBJ2-3; D possibly corresponds to TRBD2 (6 bases). Per germline, CDR1 KGHDR and CDR2 SFDVKD. Trimming shortened V by 2 bases and J by 3 bases, and 8 bases separated the two germline ends. This CDR3 spans 14 amino acids.

The CDR3 here is CASSLGMRYTEAFF. CDR3 bases: TGTGCCAGCAGCTTAGGCATGAGGTACACTGAAGCTTTCTTT. V gene TRBV7-9 combines with J gene TRBJ1-1; D unclear. CDR1 is SEHNR, CDR2 FQNEAQ, per germline (reference sequence). The ends were cut back, 1 base at V and 3 bases at J, with 9 bases in the middle. CDR3 length: 14 residues.

The chain uses TRBV20-1 and TRBJ2-7; unclear D gene. V was pared by 5 bases and J by 4 bases, with 6 bases between. Germline V gene sequence: CDR1 DFQATT, CDR2 SNEGSKA (reference sequence). The CDR3 is made up of 10 amino acids. CDR3 DNA: TGCAGTGCTCCTCTTTACGAGCAGTACTTC. As protein: CSAPLYEQYF.

The gene calls are TRBV5-1 and TRBJ1-4; 8 bases line up with TRBD1. The length of the CDR3 is 14 residues. Trimming at V came to 4 bases and at J to 7 bases, leaving 6 bases not matched to a gene. Germline V gene lookup returns CDR1 SGHRS and CDR2 YFSETQ. Written as DNA, the CDR3 is TGCGCCAGCAGCGACGACAGGGGTGGTGAAAAACTGTTTTTT. Protein product: CASSDDRGGEKLFF. The full variable domain, its missing parts supplied by reference TRBV5-1 and TRBJ1-4, is KAGVTQTPRYLIKTRGQQVTLSCSPISGHRSVSWYQQTPGQGLQFLFEYFSETQRNKGNFPGRFSGRQFSNSRSEMNVSTLELGDSALYLCASSDDRGGEKLFFGSGTQLSVL.

The chain couples TRBV6-5 to TRBJ2-1; unclear D gene. CDR1 and CDR2 from the germline V gene are MNHEY and SVGAGI. The CDR3 loop spans 13 amino acids. V gave up 7 bases and J gave up 0 bases, with 7 bases separating them. The CDR3: CASKLGSYNEQFF. In nucleotides, the CDR3 is TGTGCCAGCAAACTTGGCTCCTACAATGAGCAGTTCTTC.

The chain employs TRBV6-5 and TRBJ1-1; D perhaps matches TRBD1 (6 bases). There are 15 residues in the CDR3. Trimming stripped 9 bases from V and 0 bases from J, with 17 bases between. CDR1 and CDR2 from the germline V gene are MNHEY and SVGAGI. The CDR3, as DNA: TGTGCCAGTTCCCGGGACAACCTCATGAACACTGAAGCTTTCTTT. It yields the protein CASSRDNLMNTEAFF.

This chain uses TRBV29-1 with TRBJ1-1; no clear D gene. The CDR3 contains 10 residues. Germline values: CDR1 SQVTM, CDR2 ANQGSEA. Trimming pared 3 bases from V and 6 bases from J, leaving 5 bases between. This CDR3 is CSVDNPEAFF. The CDR3 DNA sequence: TGCAGCGTTGATAATCCTGAAGCTTTCTTT.

This clone qualifies as large (0.1 to 1%). The genes are TRBV11-2 and TRBJ2-7, with 8 bases lining up with TRBD1. The V and J ends lost 2 bases and 2 bases, in that order; junction bases with no gene match: 5. This CDR3 has 15 amino acids. Germline V CDR1 and CDR2: SGHAT, FQNNGV. The chain's CDR3 is CASSLRDRSPYEQYF. The CDR3 DNA sequence: TGTGCCAGCAGCTTAAGGGACAGGAGTCCCTACGAGCAGTACTTC.

The rearrangement links TRBV5-1 to TRBJ1-2; no clear D gene. CDR3 length: 14 residues. The V end lost 4 bases, the J end lost 6 bases, and 16 bases lay between the germline ends. Per the germline V gene, CDR1 is SGHRS and CDR2 is YFSETQ. The CDR3 is CASSAGEDYDGYTF. Here the CDR3 DNA reads TGCGCCAGCAGCGCCGGGGAAGATTACGATGGCTACACCTTC.

The V gene is TRBV28, the J gene TRBJ1-1; no reliable D call. V was pared by 5 bases and J by 0 bases, with 10 bases between. This CDR3 is 14 amino acids long. CDR1 is MDHEN, CDR2 SYDVKM, per germline. The DNA for the CDR3 is TGTGCCAGCAGTCCTCCCGTATTGAACACTGAAGCTTTCTTT. Its translation: CASSPPVLNTEAFF.

V and J are TRBV7-2 and TRBJ2-3; D unresolved. The V gene lost 3 bases and the J gene lost 8 bases, with 6 bases spanning the gap. Germline assignment: CDR1 SGHTA and CDR2 FQGNSA. The CDR3 extends over 11 amino acids. CDR3 sequence: CASSFQFTQYF. CDR3 DNA sequence: TGTGCCAGCAGCTTTCAGTTTACGCAGTATTTT.

The CDR3 nucleotides read TGTGCCAGTAGTCTGACTAGCGGATCCTATACCTACAATGAGCAGTTCTTC. It yields the protein CASSLTSGSYTYNEQFF. V and J are TRBV19 and TRBJ2-1; 9 positions match TRBD2. CDR1 and CDR2 from the germline V gene are LNHDA and SQIVND (reference sequence). The length of the CDR3 is 17 residues. The J segment lost 2 bases and the V segment lost 5 bases, leaving 10 bases of the junction unmatched. Looking up the rest from reference TRBV19 and TRBJ2-1 gives the full variable domain: DGGITQSPKYLFRKEGQNVTLSCEQNLNHDAMYWYRQDPGQGLRLIYYSQIVNDFQKGDIAEGYSVSREKKESFPLTVTSAQKNPTAFYLCASSLTSGSYTYNEQFFGPGTRLTVL.

CDR3 DNA: TGTGCCAGCAGCCCGGGACAGGGGCGCTATGGCTACACCTTC. It is translated as CASSPGQGRYGYTF. V usage is TRBV5-5 and J usage is TRBJ1-2; the match to TRBD1 covers 10 bases. V dropped 4 bases and J dropped 4; count of bases not matched to a gene: 4. The CDR3 covers 14 residues. The germline V gene encodes CDR1 SGHKS and CDR2 YYEKEE (reference sequence).

The chain employs TRBV27 and TRBJ2-7, with 8 nucleotides matching TRBD1. Losses at the gene ends were 3 bases for V and 6 bases for J; bases not matched to a gene: 7. The germline V gene has CDR1 MNHEY and CDR2 SMNVEV (reference sequence). The CDR3 runs 14 residues. CDR3 DNA: TGTGCCAGCAGTTTCTTTCCAGGGGGCGGCGAGCAGTACTTC. Amino acid sequence: CASSFFPGGGEQYF.

J is TRBJ2-7 and V is TRBV18; tentatively, D is TRBD2 (5 bases). Germline V gives CDR1 KGHSH, CDR2 LQKENI. Trimming cost V 0 bases and J 5 bases, with 17 bases left between them. This CDR3 has 16 residues. Here the CDR3 DNA reads TGTGCCAGCTCACCACCAGGACTTAGGCTATCAAACGAGCAGTACTTC. This translates into CASSPPGLRLSNEQYF. Filled out from reference TRBV18 and TRBJ2-7, the complete variable domain reads NAGVMQNPRHLVRRRGQEARLRCSPMKGHSHVYWYRQLPEEGLKFMVYLQKENIIDESGMPKERFSAEFPKEGPSILRIQQVVRGDSAAYFCASSPPGLRLSNEQYFGPGTRLTVT.

CDR3 amino acids: CASSRGFFTDTQYF. CDR3 nucleotides: TGTGCCAGCTCTCGGGGGTTCTTCACAGATACGCAGTATTTT. The chain couples TRBV7-9 to TRBJ2-3; TRBD2 might be the D (6 bases). The germline V gene has CDR1 SEHNR and CDR2 FQNEAQ (reference sequence). The V end lost 8 bases, the J end lost 2 bases, and 14 bases lay between the germline ends. This CDR3 is built from 14 residues.

The rearrangement links TRBV18 to TRBJ2-1; TRBD2 aligns across 7 bases. The CDR3 is 14 residues long. Germline V gene lookup returns CDR1 KGHSH and CDR2 LQKENI. The J segment lost 6 bases and the V segment lost 3 bases, leaving 5 bases of the junction unmatched. In DNA, the CDR3 is TGTGCCAGCTCACCGGGAGGACTAGGCAATGAGCAGTTCTTC. This codes for CASSPGGLGNEQFF.

In nucleotides, the CDR3 is TGTGCCAGTAGACACGCTTCTAGTGAAAAACTGTTTTTT. This encodes CASRHASSEKLFF. V and J are TRBV19 and TRBJ1-4; D is undetermined. V was shortened by 6 bases and J by 7 bases, with 12 bases between the two germline ends. The CDR3 totals 13 residues. CDR1 LNHDA and CDR2 SQIVND come from the germline V gene (reference sequence).

The rearrangement joins TRBV10-3 to TRBJ2-1; 8 bases are shared with TRBD1. Germline-derived CDR1 and CDR2 are ENHRY and SYGVKD. The CDR3 totals 12 residues. The V and J ends lost 10 bases and 5 bases, in that order; junction bases with no gene match: 4. The CDR3 sequence is CANGQGDNEQFF. The CDR3 DNA reads TGTGCCAACGGACAGGGCGACAATGAGCAGTTCTTC.

The rearrangement joins TRBV10-2 to TRBJ1-1, with D uncertain. Germline V lookup: CDR1 WSHSY, CDR2 SAAADI. Deletions cut 6 bases from V and 0 bases from J, with 14 bases between. The CDR3 runs 15 residues. The CDR3 sequence: CASSDLLAMNTEAFF. Here the CDR3 DNA reads TGCGCCAGCAGCGACCTGTTGGCCATGAACACTGAAGCTTTCTTT.